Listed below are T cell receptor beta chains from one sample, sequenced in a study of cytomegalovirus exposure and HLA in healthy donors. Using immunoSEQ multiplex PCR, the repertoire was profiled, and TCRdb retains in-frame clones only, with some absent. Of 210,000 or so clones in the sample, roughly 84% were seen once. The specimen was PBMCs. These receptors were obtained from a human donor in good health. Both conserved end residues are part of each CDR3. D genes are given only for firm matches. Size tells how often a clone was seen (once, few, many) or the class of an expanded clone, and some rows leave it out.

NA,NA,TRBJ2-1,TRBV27,CASSPFGNLGNEQFF,TGTGCCAGCAGTCCCTTCGGGAACTTAGGCAATGAGCAGTTCTTC
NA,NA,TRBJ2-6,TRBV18,CASSPGGSWGANVLTF,TGTGCCAGCTCACCAGGGGGCTCCTGGGGGGCCAACGTCCTGACTTTC
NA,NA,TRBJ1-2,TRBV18,CASSQLDSNYGYTF,TGTGCCAGCTCACAATTGGACTCTAACTATGGCTACACCTTC
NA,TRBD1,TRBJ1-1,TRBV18,CASSPGTGGAEAFF,TGTGCCAGCTCACCCGGGACAGGGGGGGCTGAAGCTTTCTTT
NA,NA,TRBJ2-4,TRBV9,CASSGGLQKNIQYF,TGTGCCAGCAGCGGGGGACTTCAAAAAAATATTCAGTACTTC
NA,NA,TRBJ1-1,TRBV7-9,CASSPGGLGRRRNTEAFF,TGTGCCAGCAGCCCTGGGGGGTTAGGCAGACGAAGAAACACTGAAGCTTTCTTT
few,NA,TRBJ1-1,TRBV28,CASLPMTVGGAFF,TGTGCCAGCTTACCGATGACGGTGGGGGGAGCTTTCTTT
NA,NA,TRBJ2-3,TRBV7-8,CASSLHGSLTDTQYF,TGTGCCAGCAGCTTACACGGGAGTCTGACAGATACGCAGTATTTT
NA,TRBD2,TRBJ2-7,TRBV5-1,CASTQAGGSYEQYF,TGCGCCAGCACTCAGGCGGGAGGTTCGTACGAGCAGTACTTC
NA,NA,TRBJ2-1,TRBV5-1,CASSFPQGPSSDGEQFF,TGCGCCAGCAGCTTCCCCCAGGGGCCCTCTTCGGACGGTGAGCAGTTCTTC
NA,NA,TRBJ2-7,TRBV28,CASNPHSGPSHYEQYF,TGTGCCAGCAATCCCCACAGCGGGCCGAGCCACTACGAGCAGTACTTC
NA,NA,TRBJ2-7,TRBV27,CASSPTPQGRSYEQYF,TGTGCCAGCAGTCCAACCCCACAGGGACGGTCCTACGAGCAGTACTTC
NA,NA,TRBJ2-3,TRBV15,CATSGLAQAGDTQYF,TGTGCCACCAGCGGATTAGCGCAAGCAGGAGATACGCAGTATTTT
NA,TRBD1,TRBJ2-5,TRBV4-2,CASSQPSRDSQETQYF,TGTGCCAGCAGCCAACCCTCCCGGGACAGCCAAGAGACCCAGTACTTC
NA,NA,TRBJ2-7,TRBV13,CASSPRQGYEQYF,TGTGCCAGCAGCCCTAGGCAGGGTTACGAGCAGTACTTC
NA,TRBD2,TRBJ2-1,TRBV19,CASRTGTSGRYYQQFF,TGTGCCAGTAGAACGGGGACTAGCGGGAGATATTACCAGCAGTTCTTC
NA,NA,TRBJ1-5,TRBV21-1,CASSKYHRTPGRNQPQHF,TGTGCCAGCAGCAAATATCATAGGACTCCGGGCCGAAATCAGCCCCAGCATTTT
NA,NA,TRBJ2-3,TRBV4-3,CASSQQVGRSTDTQYF,TGCGCCAGCAGCCAGCAGGTAGGAAGGAGCACAGATACGCAGTATTTT
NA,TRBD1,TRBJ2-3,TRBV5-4,CASSGQGGSDTQYF,TGTGCCAGCAGCGGACAGGGGGGATCGGATACGCAGTATTTT
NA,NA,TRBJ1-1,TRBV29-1,CSVEGGLMAGTNPEAFF,TGCAGCGTTGAAGGCGGGTTGATGGCCGGAACGAACCCTGAAGCTTTCTTT
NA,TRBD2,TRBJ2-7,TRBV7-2,CASKYGGGGWEQYF,TGTGCCAGCAAATACGGGGGGGGCGGTTGGGAGCAGTACTTC
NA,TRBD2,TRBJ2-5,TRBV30,CARRTSGVFGETQYF,TGTGCCCGTCGGACTAGCGGGGTATTCGGAGAGACCCAGTACTTC
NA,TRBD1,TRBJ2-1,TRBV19,CASSVADRDYNEQFF,TGTGCCAGTAGTGTTGCGGACAGGGACTACAATGAGCAGTTCTTC
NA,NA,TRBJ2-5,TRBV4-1,CASSQAGTQYF,TGCGCCAGCAGCCAAGCGGGGACCCAGTACTTC
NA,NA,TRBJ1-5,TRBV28,CASSLRDYQDQPQHF,TGTGCCAGCAGTTTGCGGGACTATCAGGATCAGCCCCAGCATTTT
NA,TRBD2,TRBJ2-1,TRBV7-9,CASSLGLADYNEQFF,TGTGCCAGCAGCTTGGGTCTAGCGGACTACAATGAGCAGTTCTTC
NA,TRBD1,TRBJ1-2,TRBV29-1,CSITPGQGDYGYTF,TGCAGTATCACTCCAGGACAGGGAGACTATGGCTACACCTTC
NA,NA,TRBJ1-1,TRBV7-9,CASSLGSGPMNTEAFF,TGTGCCAGCAGCTTAGGAAGCGGGCCCATGAACACTGAAGCTTTCTTT
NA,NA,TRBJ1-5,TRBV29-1,CSVGWDIYSNQPQHF,TGCAGCGTTGGATGGGACATTTATAGCAATCAGCCCCAGCATTTT
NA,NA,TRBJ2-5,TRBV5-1,CASSGEQGPGETQYF,TGCGCCAGCAGCGGAGAACAGGGACCTGGGGAGACCCAGTACTTC
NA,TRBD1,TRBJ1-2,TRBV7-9,CSGAQGEGGYTF,TGTTCCGGCGCTCAGGGGGAAGGCGGCTACACCTTC
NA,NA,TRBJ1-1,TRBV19,CATKGISEAFF,TGTGCCACAAAGGGGATCTCTGAAGCTTTCTTT